This T cell receptor (beta chain) was recorded in a study of T cell responses to AZD1222 COVID-19 vaccine. This CDR3 is built from 15 residues. Germline V gene sequence: CDR1 MDHEN, CDR2 SYDVKM. The V and J ends lost 4 bases and 6 bases respectively, with 15 bases between them. The repertoire was sequenced with immunoSEQ multiplex PCR; TCRdb's copy has only in-frame clones and lacks some. The sample has 150,000 or so clones; 90% are singletons. Regarding the study as a whole: Spike-specific TCR breadth and depth rose after two AZD1222 doses. Clonal diversity was possibly underestimated, and the donors were mostly white British, with more females. Among AZD1222 vaccinees, only 5 to 7 were seropositive at baseline.

Worth noting for this clone: Its antigen remains unknown.

The material sequenced was peripheral blood, taken on day 0 of AZD1222 vaccination. The sequence derives from an adult in good health. The V gene is TRBV28, the J gene TRBJ1-4; no firm D call. The CDR3 nucleotides read TGTGCCAGCAGTTCCCAGGATGATCGGGATGAAAAACTGTTTTTT. Its protein is CASSSQDDRDEKLFF.